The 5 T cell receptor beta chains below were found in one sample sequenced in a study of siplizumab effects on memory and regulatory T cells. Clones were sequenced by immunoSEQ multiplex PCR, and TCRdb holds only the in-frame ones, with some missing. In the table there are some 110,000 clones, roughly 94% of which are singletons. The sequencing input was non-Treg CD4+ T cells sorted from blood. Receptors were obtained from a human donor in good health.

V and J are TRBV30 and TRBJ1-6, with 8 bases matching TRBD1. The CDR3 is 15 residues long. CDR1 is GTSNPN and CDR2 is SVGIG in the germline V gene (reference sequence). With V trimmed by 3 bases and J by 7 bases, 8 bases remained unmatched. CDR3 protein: CAWSHGTGNNSPLHF. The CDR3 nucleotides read TGTGCCTGGAGCCACGGGACAGGCAACAATTCACCCCTCCACTTT.

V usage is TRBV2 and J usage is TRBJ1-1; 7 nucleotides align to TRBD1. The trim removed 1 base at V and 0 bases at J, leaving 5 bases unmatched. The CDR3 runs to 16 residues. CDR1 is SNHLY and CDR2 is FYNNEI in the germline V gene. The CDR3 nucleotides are TGTGCCAGCAGTGAAGAGGGGACAGCCCTGAACACTGAAGCTTTCTTT. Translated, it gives CASSEEGTALNTEAFF. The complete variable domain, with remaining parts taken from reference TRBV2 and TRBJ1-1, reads EPEVTQTPSHQVTQMGQEVILRCVPISNHLYFYWYRQILGQKVEFLVSFYNNEISEKSEIFDDQFSVERPDGSNFTLKIRSTKLEDSAMYFCASSEEGTALNTEAFFGQGTRLTVV.

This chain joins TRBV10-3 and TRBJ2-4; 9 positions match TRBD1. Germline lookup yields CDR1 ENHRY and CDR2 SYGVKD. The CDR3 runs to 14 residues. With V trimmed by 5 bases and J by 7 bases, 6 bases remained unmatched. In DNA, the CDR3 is TGTGCCATCAGTACGCCAGGGACAGGGAACATTCAGTACTTC. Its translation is CAISTPGTGNIQYF.

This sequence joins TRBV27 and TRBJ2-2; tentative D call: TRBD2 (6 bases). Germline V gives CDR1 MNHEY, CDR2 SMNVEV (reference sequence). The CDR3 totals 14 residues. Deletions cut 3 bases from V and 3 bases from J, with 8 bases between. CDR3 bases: TGTGCCAGCAGTTTCCGGAGGGACACCGGGGAGCTGTTTTTT. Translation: CASSFRRDTGELFF.

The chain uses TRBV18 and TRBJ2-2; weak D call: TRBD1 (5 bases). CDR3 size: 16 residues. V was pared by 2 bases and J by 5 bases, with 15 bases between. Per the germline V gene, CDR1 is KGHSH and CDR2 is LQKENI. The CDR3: CASSPGQGRLTGELFF. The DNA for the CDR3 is TGTGCCAGCTCACCAGGTCAGGGCAGATTGACCGGGGAGCTGTTTTTT.